This T cell receptor (beta chain) was obtained from a study of vaccination effects on CD4 cells after COVID-19. As regards this clone: Antigen unknown.

ViraFEST expansion of antigen-specific CD4+ T cells with viral peptide pools preceded sequencing. With around ten days of culture completed, CD4+ T cells were isolated. Recipients of the vaccine had no prior SARS-CoV-2 infection and negative nucleocapsid antibodies. This table comes from immunoSEQ multiplex PCR, and its TCRdb copy is limited to in-frame clones, with some not included. The sample lists about 73,000 clones, about four fifths occurring once. The clonotype originates from a human donor who received a COVID-19 vaccine. This material consisted of CD4+ T cells from PBMCs cultured with HCoV-NL63 spike peptides, taken before COVID-19 vaccination.

The CDR3: CASSYRVGQPQHF. The DNA for the CDR3 is TGCGCCAGCAGCTACAGGGTTGGTCAGCCCCAGCATTTT. The rearrangement links TRBV5-1 to TRBJ1-5, with a weak D call TRBD1 (6 bases). CDR1 and CDR2 (germline): SGHRS, YFSETQ. The CDR3 is 13 amino acids. The V and J ends lost 3 bases and 6 bases respectively, with 10 bases between them.